This T cell receptor (beta chain) was sequenced for a study of blood T cell repertoires in COVID-19. Study information: Acute and convalescent COVID-19 specimens originated in the United States, Italy and Spain. From T cells, B-cell-depleted T cells, or PBMCs came the material, which was cDNA or gDNA.

Patients from Seattle were sampled longitudinally, starting during active infection. Trimming took 6 bases from V and 3 from J; bases not matched to a gene: 8. This CDR3 region has 15 residues. Germline CDR1 is MNHEY and CDR2 is SVGAGI. The data were produced by immunoSEQ multiplex PCR, yet TCRdb's version contains in-frame clones alone and is incomplete. The sample has 200,000 to 300,000 clones, almost 85% seen once. The V and J genes are TRBV6-5 and TRBJ2-1; 7 bases are shared with TRBD1. This TCR came from a middle-aged man with COVID-19, enrolled during active disease. Material for sequencing was peripheral blood. CDR3 nucleotide sequence: TGTGCCAGCAGAACCGGGACAGAGTACTACAATGAGCAGTTCTTC. It encodes CASRTGTEYYNEQFF.